The present entry profiles one T cell receptor (beta chain) with its context. The sample comes from a study of blood T cell repertoires in COVID-19. Study background: Samples of COVID-19 (acute and convalescent) were obtained from the United States, Italy and Spain. PBMCs, B-cell-depleted T cells, or T cells were the source of the cDNA or gDNA that made up the material.

Per the study methods: Reference gene primer amplification gave nucleated cell count estimates. Assay used: immunoSEQ multiplex PCR; TCRdb lists only in-frame clones, some missing. That table supplies the V and J calls and clone size; D and trimming were determined from the DNA. The sample yields some 130,000 clones, approximately 86% seen once. Sequencing was done on a sample of peripheral blood. The receptor was derived from a woman in her forties or fifties who had recovered from COVID-19.

CDR3 region: CASSLFGQGASEAFF. The CDR3, as DNA: TGTGCCAGCAGCTTATTCGGACAGGGGGCATCTGAAGCTTTCTTT. The gene calls are TRBV7-6 and TRBJ1-1; 11 nucleotides agree with TRBD1. Germline CDR1 is SGHVS and CDR2 is FNYEAQ. The CDR3 loop spans 15 amino acids. V was clipped by 2 bases and J by 6 bases; unmatched bases: 5.